The text below deals with one T cell receptor beta chain. The V and J ends lost 1 base and 8 bases respectively, with 11 bases between them. The CDR3 consists of 14 residues. CDR1 and CDR2 (germline): SGHNT, YENEEA. Sample time point: around eleven months of natalizumab therapy. All patients had prior interferon beta, and all PML patients were female. These data come from a study of multiple sclerosis patients with progressive multifocal leukoencephalopathy. This was a survey-level run. Each PCR contained spiked synthetic TR CDR3 controls spanning every V-J pairing. TCRdb keeps only in-frame clones here, not all; method: immunoSEQ multiplex PCR. The sample consists of fewer than 35,000 clones, around 90% of them appearing once.

The input for sequencing was PBMCs, taken from a patient treated with natalizumab. The chain recombines TRBV11-3 with TRBJ2-2, with D hard to call. The clonotype was recovered from a human donor with multiple sclerosis. The CDR3 sequence: CASSLGHSVGELFF. The DNA of the CDR3 is TGTGCCAGCAGCTTAGGACACTCGGTTGGGGAGCTGTTTTTT.